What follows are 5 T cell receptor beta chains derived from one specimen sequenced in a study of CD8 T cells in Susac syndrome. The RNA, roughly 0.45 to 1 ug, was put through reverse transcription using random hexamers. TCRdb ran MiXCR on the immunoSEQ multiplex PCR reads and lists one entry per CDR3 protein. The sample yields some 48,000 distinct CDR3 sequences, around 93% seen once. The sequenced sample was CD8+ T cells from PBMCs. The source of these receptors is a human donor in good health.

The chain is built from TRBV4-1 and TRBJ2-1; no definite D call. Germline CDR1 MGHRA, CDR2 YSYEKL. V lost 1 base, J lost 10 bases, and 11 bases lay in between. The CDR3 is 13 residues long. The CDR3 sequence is CASSQVLAQEQFF. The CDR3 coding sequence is TGCGCCAGCAGCCAAGTCCTCGCGCAGGAGCAGTTCTTC.

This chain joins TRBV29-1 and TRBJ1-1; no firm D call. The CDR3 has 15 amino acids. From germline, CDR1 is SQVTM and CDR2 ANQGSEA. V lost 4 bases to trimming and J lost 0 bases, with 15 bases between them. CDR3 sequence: CSVGPGVLMNTEAFF. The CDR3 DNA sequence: TGCAGCGTTGGCCCTGGAGTGTTAATGAACACTGAAGCTTTCTTT.

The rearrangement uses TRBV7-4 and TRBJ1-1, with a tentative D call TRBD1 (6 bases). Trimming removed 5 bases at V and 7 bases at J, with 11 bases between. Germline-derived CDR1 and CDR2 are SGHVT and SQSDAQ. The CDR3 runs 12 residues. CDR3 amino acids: CASSTDRSEAFF. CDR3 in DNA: TGTGCCAGCAGCACCGACAGGAGTGAAGCTTTCTTT.

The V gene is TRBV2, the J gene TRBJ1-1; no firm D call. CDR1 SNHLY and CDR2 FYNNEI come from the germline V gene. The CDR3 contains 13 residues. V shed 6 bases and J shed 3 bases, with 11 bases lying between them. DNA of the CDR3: TGTGCCAGCAGAGCGACATTCTACACTGAAGCTTTCTTT. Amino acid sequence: CASRATFYTEAFF. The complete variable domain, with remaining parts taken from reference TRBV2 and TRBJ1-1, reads EPEVTQTPSHQVTQMGQEVILRCVPISNHLYFYWYRQILGQKVEFLVSFYNNEISEKSEIFDDQFSVERPDGSNFTLKIRSTKLEDSAMYFCASRATFYTEAFFGQGTRLTVV.

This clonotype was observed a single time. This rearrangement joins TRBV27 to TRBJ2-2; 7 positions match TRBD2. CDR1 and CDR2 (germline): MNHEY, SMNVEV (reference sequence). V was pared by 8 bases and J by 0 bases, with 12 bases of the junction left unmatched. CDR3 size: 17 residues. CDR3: CASGGSAAGPNTGELFF. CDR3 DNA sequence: TGTGCCAGCGGCGGGAGTGCAGCGGGACCGAACACCGGGGAGCTGTTTTTT.